This T cell receptor beta chain appears in the sequencing data of a study of blood T cell repertoires in COVID-19. Looking at the study overall: COVID-19 samples, acute and convalescent, were from the United States, Italy and Spain.

Researchers sorted participants into cohorts using their self-reported clinical history. Notes on this clone: At the DNA level, this CDR3 is encoded by other sequences in the same sample as well.

Original methodology: Estimates of nucleated cell counts were drawn from the amplification of reference gene primers. Produced via immunoSEQ multiplex PCR; TCRdb's table is partial and in-frame only. V and J calls plus clone size are reproduced from that table; the DNA served to infer D and trimming. The sample lists almost 400,000 clones, approximately 90% occurring once. This sequence was found in a woman in her twenties or thirties with acute COVID-19. Sequences were obtained from PBMCs or T cells enriched from blood (not recorded which).

The CDR3 nucleotides read TGTGCCAGCAGCGTAGCGGGACTAGCATACGAGCAGTACTTC. It codes for CASSVAGLAYEQYF. The chain employs TRBV9 and TRBJ2-7; 9 bases fit TRBD2. V lost 0 bases, J lost 4 bases, and 2 bases stayed unmatched. The CDR3 spans 14 residues. CDR1 is SGDLS, CDR2 YYNGEE, per germline.